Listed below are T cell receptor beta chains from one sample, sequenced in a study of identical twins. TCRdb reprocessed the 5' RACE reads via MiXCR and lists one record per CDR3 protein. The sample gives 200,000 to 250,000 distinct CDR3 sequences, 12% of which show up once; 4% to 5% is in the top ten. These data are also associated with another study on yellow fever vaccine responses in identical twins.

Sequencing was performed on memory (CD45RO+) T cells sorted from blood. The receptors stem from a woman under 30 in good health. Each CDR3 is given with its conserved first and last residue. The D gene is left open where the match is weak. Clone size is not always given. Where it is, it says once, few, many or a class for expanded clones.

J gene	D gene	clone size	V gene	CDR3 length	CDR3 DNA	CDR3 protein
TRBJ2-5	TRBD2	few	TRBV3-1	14	TGTGCCAGCAGCTTCGGGACTAGCGAAGAGACCCAGTACTTC	CASSFGTSEETQYF
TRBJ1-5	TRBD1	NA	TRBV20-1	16	TGCAGTGCAAACAAGGGACAGGGAGGGTTAAATCAGCCCCAGCATTTT	CSANKGQGGLNQPQHF
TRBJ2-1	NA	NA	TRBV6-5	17	TGTGCCAGCAGTTACACACTAGGGTCCGAACGTTACAATGAGCAGTTCTTC	CASSYTLGSERYNEQFF
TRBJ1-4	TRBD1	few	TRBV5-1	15	TGCGCCAGCAGCCAAGGGGACAGGGGGGCAGAAAAACTGTTTTTT	CASSQGDRGAEKLFF
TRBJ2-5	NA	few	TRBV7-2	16	TGTGCCAGCAGCTTAGGGGGAGACCTTCAAGGTGGAACCCAGTACTTC	CASSLGGDLQGGTQYF
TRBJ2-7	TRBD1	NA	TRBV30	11	TGTGCCTGGAGTTCCGGACAGGTAAAAAGTTTC	CAWSSGQVKSF
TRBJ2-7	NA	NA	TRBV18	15	TGTGCCAGCTCACCTACCACCGGGGAGCGCTACGAGCAGTACTTC	CASSPTTGERYEQYF
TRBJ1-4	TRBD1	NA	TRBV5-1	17	TGCGCCAGCAGCTACGGACCAGGGGGTCTGAGTGATGAAAAACTGTTTTTT	CASSYGPGGLSDEKLFF
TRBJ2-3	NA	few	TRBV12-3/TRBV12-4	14	TGTGCCAGCAGGGGGGGACACGGCACAGATACGCAGTATTTT	CASRGGHGTDTQYF
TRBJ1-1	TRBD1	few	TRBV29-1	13	TGCAGCGTTAAGAACAGGGGGCCCACTGAAGCTTTCTTT	CSVKNRGPTEAFF
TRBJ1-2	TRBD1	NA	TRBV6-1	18	TGTGCCAGCAGCCGACCTATAAGACAGGGCTTCCCTTTCTATGGCTACACCTTC	CASSRPIRQGFPFYGYTF
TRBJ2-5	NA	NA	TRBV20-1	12	TGCAGTGCCCGACCAGGGGACGAGACCCAGTACTTC	CSARPGDETQYF
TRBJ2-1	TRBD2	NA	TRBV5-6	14	TGTGCCATGCGCCTAGCGGGAGGTGAAAATGAGCAGTTCTTC	CAMRLAGGENEQFF
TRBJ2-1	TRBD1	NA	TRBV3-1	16	TGTGCCAGCAGCCCTACGAAGGGAAACAGGGGCCATGAGCAGTTCTTC	CASSPTKGNRGHEQFF
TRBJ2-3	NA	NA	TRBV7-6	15	TGTGCCAGCAGCTTAGCCGGCGGGTCAAGGGATACGCAGTATTTT	CASSLAGGSRDTQYF
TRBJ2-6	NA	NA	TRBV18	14	TGTGCCAGCTCACCTAGCCTTGGGGCCAACGTCCTGACTTTC	CASSPSLGANVLTF
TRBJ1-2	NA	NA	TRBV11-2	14	TGTGCCAGCAGCTTAGGGGAAGGGATCGGTGGCTACACCTTC	CASSLGEGIGGYTF
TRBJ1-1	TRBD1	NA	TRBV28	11	TGTGCCAGCAGAGAGCAGGGGGTGGCTTTCTTT	CASREQGVAFF
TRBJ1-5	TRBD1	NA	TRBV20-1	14	TGCAGTGCTAGTAAGGGACAGATAAATCAGCCCCAGCATTTT	CSASKGQINQPQHF
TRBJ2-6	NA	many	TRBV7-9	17	TGTGCCAGCAGCTTAGGGGGCCAAAGCTCTGGGGCCAACGTCCTGACTTTC	CASSLGGQSSGANVLTF
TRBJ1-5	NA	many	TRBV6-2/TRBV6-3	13	TGTGCCAGCAGTTCCACTTCGGCGCAGCCCCAGCATTTT	CASSSTSAQPQHF
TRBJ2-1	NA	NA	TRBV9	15	TGTGCCAGCAGCGTAGGGCAGAGACTCTACAATGAGCAGTTCTTC	CASSVGQRLYNEQFF
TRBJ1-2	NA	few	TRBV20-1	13	TGCAGTGCTAGAGCCCCAGGGGTGTACGGCTACACCTTC	CSARAPGVYGYTF
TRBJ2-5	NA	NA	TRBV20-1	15	TGCAGTGCTAGAGATTTGGGGACGGGTAAAGAGACCCAGTACTTC	CSARDLGTGKETQYF
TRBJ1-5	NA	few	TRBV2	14	TGTGCCAGCAGTGCCGTCAGCAGGTCTCAGCCCCAGCATTTT	CASSAVSRSQPQHF
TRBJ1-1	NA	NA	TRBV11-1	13	TGTGCCAGCAGCTTCATAGGGACTACTGAAGCTTTCTTT	CASSFIGTTEAFF
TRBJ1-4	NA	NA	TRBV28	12	TGTGCCAGCAGACCTAATGGCGAAAAACTGTTTTTT	CASRPNGEKLFF
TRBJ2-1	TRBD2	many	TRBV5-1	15	TGCGCCAGCAGTCCCTCCGGCGGGGGGCTGGATGAGCAGTTCTTC	CASSPSGGGLDEQFF
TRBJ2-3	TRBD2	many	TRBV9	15	TGTGCCAGCAGCGTTAGCGGGAGGGCGGTGGATACGCAGTATTTT	CASSVSGRAVDTQYF
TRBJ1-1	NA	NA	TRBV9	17	TGTGCCAGCAGCGTAGTAGTAGGAAAGAAGGGGAACACTGAAGCTTTCTTT	CASSVVVGKKGNTEAFF
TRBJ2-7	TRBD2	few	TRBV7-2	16	TGTGCCAGCAGCCCACGGGGGGGGCAGATGAGGGTCGAGCAGTACTTC	CASSPRGGQMRVEQYF
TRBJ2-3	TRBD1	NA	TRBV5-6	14	TGTGCCAGCAGCTTCGACAGGGGGAAGGATACGCAGTATTTT	CASSFDRGKDTQYF
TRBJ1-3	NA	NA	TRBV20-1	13	TGCAGTGCTAGAGGCAGGGGTGGAAACACCATATATTTT	CSARGRGGNTIYF
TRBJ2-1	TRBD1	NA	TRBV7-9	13	TGTGCCAGCAGCGGGACAGTTGACAATGAGCAGTTCTTC	CASSGTVDNEQFF
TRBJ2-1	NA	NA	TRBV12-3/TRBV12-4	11	TGTGCCAGCAGTTGGGGGGGGGGCCCCCTCTTC	CASSWGGGPLF
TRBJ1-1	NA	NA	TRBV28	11	TGTGCCGCACACAGGCACACTGAAGCTTTCTTT	CAAHRHTEAFF
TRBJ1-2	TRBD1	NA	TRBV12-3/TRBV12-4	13	TGTGCCAGCAGACAGGGGAAAGGCGGTGGCTACACCTTC	CASRQGKGGGYTF
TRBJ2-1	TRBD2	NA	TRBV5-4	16	TGTGCCAGCAGCTCGGCTAGCGGGGGGAAAAACAATGAGCAGTTCTTC	CASSSASGGKNNEQFF
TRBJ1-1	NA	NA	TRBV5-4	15	TGTGCCAGCAGACTTGCTGGAGGGCCGAACACTGAAGCTTTCTTT	CASRLAGGPNTEAFF
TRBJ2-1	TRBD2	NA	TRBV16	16	TGTGCCAGCAGCCAATTAGGGCTAGCGGGAGGACTTGAGCAGTTCTTC	CASSQLGLAGGLEQFF
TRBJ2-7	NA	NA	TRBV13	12	TGTGCCAGCAGCTTATTGCGGAACGAGCAGTACTTC	CASSLLRNEQYF
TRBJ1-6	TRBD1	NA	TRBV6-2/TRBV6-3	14	TGTGCCAGCAGTAGTGGGACAGTTAATTCACCCCTCCACTTT	CASSSGTVNSPLHF
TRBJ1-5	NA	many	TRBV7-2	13	TGTGCCAGCAGCTCGGACCCCAATCAGCCCCAGCATTTT	CASSSDPNQPQHF
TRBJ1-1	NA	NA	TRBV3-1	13	TGTGCCAGCATCCCCCCGGAGGACACTGAAGCTTTCTTT	CASIPPEDTEAFF
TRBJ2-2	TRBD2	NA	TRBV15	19	TGTGCCACCAGCAGAGATAGGGGACTAGCGGGAGTGGACACCGGGGAGCTGTTTTTT	CATSRDRGLAGVDTGELFF
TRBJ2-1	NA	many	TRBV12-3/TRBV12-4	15	TGTGCCAGCAGTGGCGGGATTCGCTCCTACAATGAGCAGTTCTTC	CASSGGIRSYNEQFF
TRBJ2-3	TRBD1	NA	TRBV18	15	TGTGCCAGCTCACGGTGGACAGGGGGGACAGATACGCAGTATTTT	CASSRWTGGTDTQYF
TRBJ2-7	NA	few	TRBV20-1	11	TGCAGTGCTAAGACAGGCGAACCTCAGTACTTC	CSAKTGEPQYF
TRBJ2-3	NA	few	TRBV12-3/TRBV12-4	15	TGTGCCAGCAGTAACGTGAGGGGGGGCACAGATACGCAGTATTTT	CASSNVRGGTDTQYF
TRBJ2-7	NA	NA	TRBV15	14	TGTGCCACCGCTCGAGGCAGCACAGGCTGCGAGCAGTACTTC	CATARGSTGCEQYF
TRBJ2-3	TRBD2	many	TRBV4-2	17	TGTGCCAGCAGCCAAGTGATAGCGGGAGGGCGAGGGGATACGCAGTATTTT	CASSQVIAGGRGDTQYF
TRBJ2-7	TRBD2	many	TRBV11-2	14	TGTGCCAGCAGCTCCGGACTAGCGGGGTACGAGCAGTACTTC	CASSSGLAGYEQYF
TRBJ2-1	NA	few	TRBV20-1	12	TGCAGTGCTGCTCCGGGACCAAAAGTGCTGTTCTTC	CSAAPGPKVLFF